These 6 T cell receptor beta chains share one sample of origin, sequenced in a study of human T cells and chemical hapten exposure. TCRdb recomputed calls from the 5' RACE reads with MiXCR, one row per CDR3 protein. The sample has 65,000 to 90,000 distinct CDR3 sequences, 15% to 20% seen once; the top ten hold over 6.5%. Total RNA was isolated from whole blood that had not been fractionated. Source of these receptors: a female donor in good health.

This sequence joins TRBV20-1 and TRBJ2-2, with D perhaps TRBD2 (5 bases). Per germline, CDR1 DFQATT and CDR2 SNEGSKA (reference sequence). V was pared by 4 bases and J by 4 bases, with 22 bases between. The CDR3 consists of 17 residues. DNA of the CDR3: TGCAGTGCTATAAAACGTGGGAGCGGTGAGATCACCGGGGAGCTGTTTTTT. Its protein product is CSAIKRGSGEITGELFF.

This clonotype was seen a handful of times. The V gene is TRBV7-8, the J gene TRBJ1-2, with 7 bases that match TRBD1. The CDR3 sequence is 14 residues long. Trimming at V came to 1 base and at J to 6 bases, leaving 5 bases not matched to a gene. From germline, CDR1 is SGHVS and CDR2 FQNEAQ. The CDR3 DNA reads as TGTGCCAGCAGCTTAGGACAGGGTGGAAATGGCTACACCTTC. It yields the protein CASSLGQGGNGYTF.

The chain links TRBV18 to TRBJ2-7; D may be TRBD2 (5 bases). Germline lookup yields CDR1 KGHSH and CDR2 LQKENI. CDR3 length: 13 residues. The V gene lost 3 bases and the J gene lost 3 bases, with 9 bases spanning the gap. CDR3 residues: CASSPPGDYEQYF. As DNA, the CDR3 is TGTGCCAGCTCACCTCCCGGGGACTACGAGCAGTACTTC. Complete variable domain (other parts from reference TRBV18 and TRBJ2-7): NAGVMQNPRHLVRRRGQEARLRCSPMKGHSHVYWYRQLPEEGLKFMVYLQKENIIDESGMPKERFSAEFPKEGPSILRIQQVVRGDSAAYFCASSPPGDYEQYFGPGTRLTVT.

This chain links TRBV29-1 with TRBJ2-3, with 10 nucleotides matching TRBD2. Germline V gene lookup returns CDR1 SQVTM and CDR2 ANQGSEA. The CDR3 has 17 amino acids. With V trimmed by 2 bases and J by 2 bases, 10 bases remained unmatched. The CDR3 DNA follows: TGCAGCGTTGAAATCTTCGGACTAGCGGAGATCACAGATACGCAGTATTTT. It translates to CSVEIFGLAEITDTQYF.

Only a few counts were recorded for this clonotype. The chain recombines TRBV3-1 with TRBJ1-1; no clear D gene. The CDR3 contains 13 residues. The V gene's germline CDR1 is LGHDT and CDR2 YNNKEL (reference sequence). V gave up 0 bases and J gave up 8 bases, with 10 bases separating them. The CDR3 DNA reads as TGTGCCAGCAGCCAAGACGGTCGGGAAGAAGCTTTCTTT. The encoded protein is CASSQDGREEAFF.

CDR3 region: CASRVIGRGASYNEQFF. CDR3 nucleotides: TGTGCCAGCAGGGTTATAGGTCGGGGGGCCTCCTACAATGAGCAGTTCTTC. V and J are TRBV2 and TRBJ2-1; D might be TRBD2 (7 bases). Germline V lookup: CDR1 SNHLY, CDR2 FYNNEI. V shed 6 bases and J shed 0 bases, with 18 bases lying between them. This CDR3 has 17 residues.